This TCR beta chain is drawn from a study of blood T cell repertoires in COVID-19. Study overall: Researchers got acute and convalescent COVID-19 samples from the United States, Italy and Spain. In each case, the material was cDNA or gDNA derived from T cells, B-cell-depleted T cells, or PBMCs.

Per the authors' pipeline: Amplification from reference gene primers served as the basis for estimated nucleated cell counts. Assay used: immunoSEQ multiplex PCR; TCRdb lists only in-frame clones, some missing. The V and J calls and clone size were taken over from that table, and D and trimming were inferred from the DNA. The sample shows 25,000 to 30,000 clones, roughly 89% of them seen only once. Per germline, CDR1 LGHDT and CDR2 YNNKEL (reference sequence). V shed 0 bases and J shed 9 bases, with 9 bases lying between them. The CDR3 covers 13 residues. This TCR was recovered from a human donor in a cohort sampled during active COVID-19. V usage is TRBV3-1 (or the pseudogene TRBV3-2) and J usage is TRBJ1-5; D gene ambiguous. The sequencing sample was made of peripheral blood. In DNA, the CDR3 is TGTGCCAGCAGCCAAGATCGGGAATGGCCCCAGCATTTT. It codes for CASSQDREWPQHF.